Detailed here is one T cell receptor beta chain. Its specific antigen is unknown. No quality values exist for individual bases; no much larger clone is one base distant. The data derive from a study of blood T cells in healthy people across ages (dated by TCRdb to between 2014 and 2017). Regarding the complete study: In model experiments, template switching captured roughly one uniquely barcoded TCR beta cDNA molecule for every two T cells. The study measured age-related changes in TCR beta repertoire diversity using deep sequencing normalized with unique cDNA molecular identifiers. Donors were grouped into four age groups: young (average roughly 15 years), middle-aged (39), aged (about 59) and long-lived (over 80). To avoid experimental bias, donors of different ages were randomly spread across the sequencing lanes. For two donors (one aged 18 to 30 and one aged 80 or older), the study analyzed two additional independent replicas of 1 million unique cDNA reads from the same blood draw. Study-wide conclusions, independent of this receptor: Observed TCR beta diversity per million T cells fell roughly linearly with age, and a significant reduction was already apparent by age around 36. Estimates of total diversity from one million sequenced T cells were regarded as lower bounds and underestimates. A strong correlation was found between observed TCR beta diversity and the percentage of naive T cells measured by flow cytometry. Compared with the aged group, more naive CD4+ T cells, fewer expanded clones and increased TCR diversity were shown by the long-lived group, suggesting age selection. The CMV infection status of donors was not known, potentially confounding age-related changes in expanded clonotypes. Bulk unsorted PBMC profiling prevented conclusive comparison of naive and antigen-experienced compartments.

The donors were roughly 38 Caucasian individuals from Russia, aged roughly 6 to 90 years, who were systemically healthy. Each donor gave roughly 11 milliliters of peripheral blood, drawn into EDTA-treated Vacutainer tubes. Ficoll-Paque density-gradient centrifugation was used to isolate PBMCs, with at least 6.5 million per sample. Total RNA, at least 5 micrograms per sample, was extracted from PBMCs with Trizol reagent. For every donor, flow cytometry on a PBMC aliquot measured the percentage of naive CD45RAhigh/CD27high T cells. V lost 0 bases and J lost 9 bases, and the count of bases not matched to a germline gene is 6. The germline V gene (reference sequence) supplies CDR1 GTSNPN and CDR2 SVGIG. The CDR3 contains 14 residues, cysteine and phenylalanine counted. Only CDR3 DNA is held: 42 bases, read in frame from base 1. Receptor amplification or capture employed 5' RACE. The sample was run on an Illumina HiSeq 2500. The second PCR ran for about 6 to 11 cycles and used a J-beta primer mix along with a sample-barcoded 5' primer. A template-switch 5' adaptor carrying 12 random nucleotides introduced a unique molecular identifier onto each TCR beta cDNA molecule. Each sample yielded at least 2.5 million CDR3-containing paired-end reads. First-strand cDNA was synthesized from all RNA with the Mint cDNA synthesis kit, primed by a TRBC-specific oligonucleotide. After uracil-DNA glycosylase treatment, a first 18-cycle PCR used universal primers M1SS and BC2_uni_R on all cDNA. Under the source paper's analysis protocol: Normalization of each sample was performed by random selection of 1 million high-quality reads, each carrying a distinct molecular identifier. Reads with shared molecular identifiers were discarded instead of being binned into consensus sequences. MiTCR, set to a Q25 quality threshold and the strictest error-elimination algorithm, was used for CDR3 identification, clonotype clustering and error correction. A nonparametric unseen species model using Euler transformation provided a lower-bound estimate of total TCR beta diversity. TCRdb reran the public reads through fastp at Q25 and MiXCR, keeping productive beta chains. Each CDR3 protein appears once, grouped with its most common genes and DNA. None of the V and J calls come from the authors' own analysis; TCRdb made them. In all, the sample holds 700,000 to 800,000 distinct CDR3 sequences, and approximately 39% of those were seen once. The leading ten clones occupy 20% to 25% of the sample.

Material for sequencing was blood. The sequence is built from TRBV30 and TRBJ2-1; 9 middle bases align to TRBD1. This clonotype was sampled from a woman aged 60-75 years in good health. The nucleotide sequence reads TGTGCCTGGAGTGTAGGACAGGGGACCGGTGAGCAGTTCTTC. Translated, this gives CAWSVGQGTGEQFF.